This T cell receptor (beta chain) was sequenced in a study of shared clonotypes between healthy human individuals. The study's findings and limits: As a rule, naive subsets had a larger estimated richness than memory subsets.

This clone has a single count. No antigen is known for it. Data came from immunoSEQ multiplex PCR; TCRdb stores just in-frame clones and leaves some out. The repertoire consists of about 2.4 million clones, with approximately 93% occurring once and the leading ten covering about 0.39%. The germline V and J ends were trimmed by 3 bases and 4 bases, with 10 bases remaining between them. The length of the CDR3 is 14 residues. CDR1 and CDR2 (germline): SGHRS, YFSETQ. Sequencing was carried out using naive CD4+ T cells from PBMCs. Subset meaning: CD45RA+ positively selected. The source is a man aged 18 to 29 in good health. Some clones in this sample may be carry-over from other donors' samples. The chain links TRBV5-1 to TRBJ2-2, with D maybe TRBD1 (6 bases). CDR3 sequence: CASSWSRGTGELFF. The CDR3 nucleotides are TGCGCCAGCAGCTGGAGCAGGGGCACCGGGGAGCTGTTTTTT.